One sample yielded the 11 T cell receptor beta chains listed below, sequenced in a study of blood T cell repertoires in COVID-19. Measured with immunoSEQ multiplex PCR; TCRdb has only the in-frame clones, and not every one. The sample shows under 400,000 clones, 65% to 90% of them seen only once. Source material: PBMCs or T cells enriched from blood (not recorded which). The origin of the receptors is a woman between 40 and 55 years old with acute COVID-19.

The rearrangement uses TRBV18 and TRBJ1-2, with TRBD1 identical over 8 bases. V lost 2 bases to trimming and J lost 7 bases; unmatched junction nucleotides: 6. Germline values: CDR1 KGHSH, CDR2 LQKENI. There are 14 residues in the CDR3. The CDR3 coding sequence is TGTGCCAGCTCACCAGTACAGGGGGTGTCTGGCTACACCTTC. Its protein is CASSPVQGVSGYTF.

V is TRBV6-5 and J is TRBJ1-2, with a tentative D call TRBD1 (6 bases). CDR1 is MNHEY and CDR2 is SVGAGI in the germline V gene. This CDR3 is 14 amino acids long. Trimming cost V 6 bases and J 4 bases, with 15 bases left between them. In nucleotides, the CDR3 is TGTGCCAGCAGGGGGAAAGCAGGGGTCTATGGCTACACCTTC. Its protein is CASRGKAGVYGYTF.

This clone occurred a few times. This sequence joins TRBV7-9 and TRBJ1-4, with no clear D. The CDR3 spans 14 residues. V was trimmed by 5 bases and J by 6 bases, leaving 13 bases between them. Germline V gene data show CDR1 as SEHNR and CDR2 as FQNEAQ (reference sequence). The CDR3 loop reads CASSQAVGDEKLFF. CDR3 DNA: TGTGCCAGCAGCCAAGCCGTGGGCGATGAAAAACTGTTTTTT.

The DNA for the CDR3 is TGCGCCAGCAGCTTGGTCGGGAGCCAAAGATACAATGAGCAGTTCTTC. Its translation is CASSLVGSQRYNEQFF. The V gene is TRBV5-1, the J gene TRBJ2-1; D perhaps matches TRBD2 (6 bases). The ends were cut back, 0 bases at V and 4 bases at J, with 14 bases in the middle. The CDR3 runs 16 residues. Germline CDR1 and CDR2: SGHRS and YFSETQ.

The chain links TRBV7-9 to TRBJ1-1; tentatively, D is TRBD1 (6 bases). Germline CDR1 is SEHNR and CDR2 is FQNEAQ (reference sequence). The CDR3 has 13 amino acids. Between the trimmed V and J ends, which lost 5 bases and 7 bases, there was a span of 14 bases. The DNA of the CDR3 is TGTGCCAGCAGCGGGGACATATCGGGTGAAGCTTTCTTT. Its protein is CASSGDISGEAFF.

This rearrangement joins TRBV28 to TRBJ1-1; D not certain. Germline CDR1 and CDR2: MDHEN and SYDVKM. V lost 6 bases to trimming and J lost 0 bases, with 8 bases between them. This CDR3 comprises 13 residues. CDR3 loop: CASSLNMNTEAFF. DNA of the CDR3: TGTGCCAGCAGCCTCAACATGAACACTGAAGCTTTCTTT.

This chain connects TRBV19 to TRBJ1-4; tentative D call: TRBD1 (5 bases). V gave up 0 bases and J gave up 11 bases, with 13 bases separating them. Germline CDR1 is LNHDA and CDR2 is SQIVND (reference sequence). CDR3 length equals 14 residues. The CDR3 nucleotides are TGTGCCAGTAGTATAGAGGGGGGACGGACGAAACTGTTTTTT. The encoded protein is CASSIEGGRTKLFF.

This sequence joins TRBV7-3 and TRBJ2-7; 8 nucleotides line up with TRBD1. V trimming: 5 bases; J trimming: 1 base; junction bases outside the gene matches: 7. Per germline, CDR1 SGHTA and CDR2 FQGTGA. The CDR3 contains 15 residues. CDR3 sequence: CASSLDRGLSYEQYF. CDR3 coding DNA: TGTGCCAGCAGCCTAGACAGGGGATTGTCCTACGAGCAGTACTTC.

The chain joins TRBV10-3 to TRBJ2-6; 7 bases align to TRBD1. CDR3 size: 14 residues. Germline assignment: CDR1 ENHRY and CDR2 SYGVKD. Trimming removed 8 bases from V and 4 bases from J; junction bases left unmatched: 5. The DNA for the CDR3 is TGTGCCATCCAAACAGGGGCCGGGGCCAACGTCCTGACTTTC. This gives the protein CAIQTGAGANVLTF.

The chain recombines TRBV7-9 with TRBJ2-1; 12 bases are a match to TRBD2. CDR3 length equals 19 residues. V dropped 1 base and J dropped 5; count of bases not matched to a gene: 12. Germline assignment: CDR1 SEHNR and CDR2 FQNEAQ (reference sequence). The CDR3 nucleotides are TGTGCCAGCAGCTTAGTAAACCCTACTAGCGGGAGGATCAACAATGAGCAGTTCTTC. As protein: CASSLVNPTSGRINNEQFF.

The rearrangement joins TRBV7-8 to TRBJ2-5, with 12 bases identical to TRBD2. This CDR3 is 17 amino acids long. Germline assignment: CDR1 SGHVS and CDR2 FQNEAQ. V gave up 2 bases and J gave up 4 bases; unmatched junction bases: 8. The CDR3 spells CASSLRLAGAALETQYF. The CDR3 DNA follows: TGTGCCAGCAGCTTAAGACTAGCGGGGGCCGCCCTAGAGACCCAGTACTTC.